By sample fraction, the clone carrying this TCR beta chain is medium-sized (0.01 to 0.1%). Its antigen is currently unknown. The CDR3 contains 15 residues. The V end was cut by 5 bases, the J end by 6 bases, with 18 bases between. Germline lookup yields CDR1 SNHLY and CDR2 FYNNEI. A single record per CDR3 protein comes from TCRdb applying MiXCR to the 5' RACE reads. This table has 6,500 to 8,500 distinct CDR3 sequences, less than 3.5% appearing once. This sample stems from a study of spatial heterogeneity in lung cancer. Described time point: sample taken at primary tumor resection. Material for sequencing was whole RNA from tumor, nontumor lung or frozen PBMC, left unsorted. Regarding the study as a whole: Of the expanded TCRs, ubiquitous and regional counts tracked the counts of ubiquitous and regional nonsynonymous mutations, respectively. One measure, the expanded intratumoral alpha and beta TCR count, tracked tumor mutation counts.

The specimen comprised lung tumor tissue, sampled at surgery. The V call is TRBV2, the J call TRBJ2-3; D is possibly TRBD2 (5 bases). The TCR sequence derives from a male donor with early-stage non-small cell lung cancer. Written as DNA, the CDR3 is TGTGCCAGCAGTCCCGACCCACCGAGAGGGGATACGCAGTATTTT. It encodes CASSPDPPRGDTQYF.